A selection of T cell receptor beta chains follows, all from one sample in a study of T cell responses to AZD1222 COVID-19 vaccine. Generated by immunoSEQ multiplex PCR, the TCRdb table keeps only in-frame clones and is missing some. The sample has about 180,000 clones; approximately 91% are singletons. This material consisted of peripheral blood, taken 28 days after the second AZD1222 dose. Receptor source: an adult who received the AZD1222 COVID-19 vaccine. Both conserved end residues are part of each CDR3. Each record gives: clone size, J gene, V gene, D gene, CDR3 protein, CDR3 DNA. The D gene is left open where the match is weak. Only part of the rows carry a size: once, few, many, or a class if the clone is expanded.

clone size: -
J gene: TRBJ1-1
V gene: TRBV19
D gene: TRBD1
CDR3 protein: CASQQEGAFSFF
CDR3 DNA: TGTGCCAGTCAACAAGAGGGGGCATTTTCTTTCTTT

clone size: once
J gene: TRBJ2-7
V gene: TRBV3-1/TRBV3-2
D gene: -
CDR3 protein: CASSRGTRAENYEQYF
CDR3 DNA: TGTGCCAGCAGCCGCGGAACCCGGGCCGAGAACTACGAGCAGTACTTC

clone size: -
J gene: TRBJ2-7
V gene: TRBV28
D gene: -
CDR3 protein: CASTFRLKGEQYF
CDR3 DNA: TGTGCCAGCACGTTTCGTCTTAAGGGAGAGCAGTACTTC

clone size: -
J gene: TRBJ2-7
V gene: TRBV11-2
D gene: -
CDR3 protein: CASSAIQGRDGEQYF
CDR3 DNA: TGTGCCAGCAGCGCGATACAGGGGCGGGACGGCGAGCAGTACTTC

clone size: -
J gene: TRBJ2-7
V gene: TRBV6-2/TRBV6-3
D gene: -
CDR3 protein: CASSYREGALSSYEQYF
CDR3 DNA: TGTGCCAGCAGTTACCGGGAGGGGGCCCTCAGCTCCTACGAGCAGTACTTC

clone size: -
J gene: TRBJ1-5
V gene: TRBV30
D gene: TRBD1
CDR3 protein: CAWSVGQGYQPQHF
CDR3 DNA: TGTGCCTGGAGCGTAGGACAGGGATATCAGCCCCAGCATTTT

clone size: -
J gene: TRBJ1-6
V gene: TRBV5-6
D gene: TRBD1
CDR3 protein: CASTPWGQGVGNSPLHF
CDR3 DNA: TGTGCCAGCACTCCCTGGGGACAGGGGGTCGGAAATTCACCCCTCCACTTT

clone size: -
J gene: TRBJ1-5
V gene: TRBV5-6
D gene: -
CDR3 protein: CASSSYGWGRGNQPQHF
CDR3 DNA: TGTGCCAGCAGCTCCTATGGGTGGGGTAGGGGCAATCAGCCCCAGCATTTT

clone size: -
J gene: TRBJ1-1
V gene: TRBV10-1
D gene: -
CDR3 protein: CASPPETEAFF
CDR3 DNA: TGCGCCAGCCCCCCCGAGACTGAAGCTTTCTTT

clone size: few
J gene: TRBJ1-5
V gene: TRBV27
D gene: -
CDR3 protein: CASRLTRDSNQPQHF
CDR3 DNA: TGTGCCAGCAGGCTTACTCGGGACAGCAATCAGCCCCAGCATTTT

clone size: few
J gene: TRBJ2-7
V gene: TRBV14
D gene: -
CDR3 protein: CASSQDWATEYF
CDR3 DNA: TGTGCCAGCAGCCAAGATTGGGCTACTGAGTACTTC